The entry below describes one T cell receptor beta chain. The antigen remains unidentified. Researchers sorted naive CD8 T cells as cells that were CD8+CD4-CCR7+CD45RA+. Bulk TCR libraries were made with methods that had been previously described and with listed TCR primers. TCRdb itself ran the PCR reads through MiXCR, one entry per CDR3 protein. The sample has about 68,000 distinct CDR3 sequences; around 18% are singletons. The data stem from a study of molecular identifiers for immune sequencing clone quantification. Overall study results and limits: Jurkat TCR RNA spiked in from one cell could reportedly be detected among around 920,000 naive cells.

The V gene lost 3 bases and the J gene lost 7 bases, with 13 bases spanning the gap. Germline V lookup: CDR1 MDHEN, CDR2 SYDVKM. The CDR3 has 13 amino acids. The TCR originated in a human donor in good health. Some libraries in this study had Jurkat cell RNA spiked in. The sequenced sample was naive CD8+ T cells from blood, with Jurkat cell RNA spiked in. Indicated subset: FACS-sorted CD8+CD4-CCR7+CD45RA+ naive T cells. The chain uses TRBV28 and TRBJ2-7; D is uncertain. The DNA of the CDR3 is TGTGCCAGCAGTTTCTCTGCAACTTGGGAGCAGTACTTC. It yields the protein CASSFSATWEQYF.